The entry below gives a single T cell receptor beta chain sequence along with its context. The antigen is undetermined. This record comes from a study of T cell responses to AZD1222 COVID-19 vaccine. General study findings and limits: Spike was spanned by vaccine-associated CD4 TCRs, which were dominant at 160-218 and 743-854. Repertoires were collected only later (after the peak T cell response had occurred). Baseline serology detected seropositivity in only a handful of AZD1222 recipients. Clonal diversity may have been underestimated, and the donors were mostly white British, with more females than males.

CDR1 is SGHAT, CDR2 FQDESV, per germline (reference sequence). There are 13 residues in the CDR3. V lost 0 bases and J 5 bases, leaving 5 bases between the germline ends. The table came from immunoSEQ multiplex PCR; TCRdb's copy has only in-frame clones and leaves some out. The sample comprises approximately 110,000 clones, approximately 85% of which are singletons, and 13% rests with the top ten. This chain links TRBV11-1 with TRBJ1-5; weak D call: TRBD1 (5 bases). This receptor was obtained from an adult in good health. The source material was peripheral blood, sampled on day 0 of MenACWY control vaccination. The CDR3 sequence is CASSLAGDQPQHF. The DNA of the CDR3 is TGTGCCAGCAGCTTAGCAGGGGATCAGCCCCAGCATTTT.